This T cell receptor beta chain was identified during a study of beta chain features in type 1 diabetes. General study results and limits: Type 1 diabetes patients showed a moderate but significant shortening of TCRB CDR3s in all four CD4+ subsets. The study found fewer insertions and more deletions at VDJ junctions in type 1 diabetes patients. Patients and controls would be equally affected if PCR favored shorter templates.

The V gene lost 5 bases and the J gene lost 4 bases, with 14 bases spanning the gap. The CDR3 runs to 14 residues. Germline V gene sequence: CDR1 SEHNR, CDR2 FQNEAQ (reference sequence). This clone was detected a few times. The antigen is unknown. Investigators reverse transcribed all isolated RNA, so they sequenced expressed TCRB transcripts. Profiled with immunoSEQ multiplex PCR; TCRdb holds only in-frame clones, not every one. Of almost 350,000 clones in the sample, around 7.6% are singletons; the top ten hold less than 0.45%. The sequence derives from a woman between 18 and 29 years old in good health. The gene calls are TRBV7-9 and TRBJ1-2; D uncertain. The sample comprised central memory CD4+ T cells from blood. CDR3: CASSRETISYGYTF. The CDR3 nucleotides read TGTGCCAGCAGCCGGGAGACAATATCCTATGGCTACACCTTC.